One and the same sample provided the 21 T cell receptor beta chains below, sequenced in a study of neurological immune-mediated disorders. In TCRdb, the 5' RACE reads were re-called with MiXCR into one record per CDR3 protein. The repertoire has roughly 70,000 distinct CDR3 sequences, roughly 3.9% of them found once; the top ten carry under 1.5%. The sequenced sample consisted of PBMCs. Receptors originate from a man aged 25 to 45 with multiple sclerosis.

This clonotype was found a few times. This may be a read error, as it is one base from a much larger clone. This chain uses TRBV18 with TRBJ1-1; tentative D call: TRBD1 (5 bases). The CDR3 consists of 14 residues. Germline CDR1 is KGHSH and CDR2 is LQKENI. The CDR3 reads CANSPADTNLEAFF. CDR3 nucleotides: TGTGCCAACTCACCCGCGGACACAAACCTTGAAGCTTTCTTT.

This clonotype has ten or more counts. V and J are TRBV11-2 and TRBJ2-2, with TRBD2 matching over 14 bases. The germline gives CDR1 SGHAT, CDR2 FQNNGV. After removal of 6 bases from V and 6 bases from J, the junction contained 12 bases not matched to a gene. There are 18 residues in the CDR3. The CDR3 sequence is CASRTSGGAFLMSGELFF. The CDR3 nucleotides are TGTGCCAGCAGGACTAGCGGGGGGGCCTTTCTTATGTCCGGGGAGCTGTTTTTT. Filled out from reference TRBV11-2 and TRBJ2-2, the complete variable domain reads EAGVAQSPRYKIIEKRQSVAFWCNPISGHATLYWYQQILGQGPKLLIQFQNNGVVDDSQLPKDRFSAERLKGVDSTLKIQPAKLEDSAVYLCASRTSGGAFLMSGELFFGEGSRLTVL.

This clonotype was recorded at least ten times. The V call is TRBV29-1, the J call TRBJ2-2; tentative D call: TRBD1 (5 bases). The CDR3 length is 14 residues. CDR1 SQVTM and CDR2 ANQGSEA come from the germline V gene. Trimming cost V 4 bases and J 8 bases, with 17 bases left between them. CDR3 loop: CSVVSAGRPGELFF. The CDR3 DNA sequence: TGCAGCGTTGTGAGCGCAGGGCGTCCGGGGGAGCTGTTTTTT.

At least ten counts were recorded for this clonotype. The chain couples TRBV12-3 or TRBV12-4 to TRBJ2-7; D gene unclear. This CDR3 region has 14 residues. Between the trimmed V and J ends, which lost 3 bases and 0 bases, there was a span of 9 bases. This CDR3 reads CASSLKGFSYEQYF. In DNA form, the CDR3 reads TGTGCCAGCAGTTTGAAAGGTTTCTCCTACGAGCAGTACTTC.

This clonotype was recorded many times. V is TRBV5-1 and J is TRBJ2-3; D remains unclear. Germline values: CDR1 SGHRS, CDR2 YFSETQ. Trimming pared 1 base from V and 6 bases from J, leaving 12 bases between. The CDR3 has 14 amino acids. The CDR3 DNA sequence: TGCGCCAGCAGCTTGTGGATCGATAATGATACGCAGTATTTT. Translation gives CASSLWIDNDTQYF.

This clonotype was observed at least ten times. The J gene is TRBJ1-5, the V gene TRBV20-1; 8 nucleotides align to TRBD1. Germline loops: CDR1 DFQATT, CDR2 SNEGSKA (reference sequence). The CDR3 runs to 14 residues. Trimming cost V 7 bases and J 0 bases; bases outside gene matches: 5. The chain's CDR3 is CSVPDRVSNQPQHF. The CDR3 DNA reads TGCAGTGTCCCGGACAGGGTTAGCAATCAGCCCCAGCATTTT.

This clonotype appeared a few times. One end of the junction does not line up with germline, which may come from a read error. The chain employs TRBV5-1 and TRBJ1-6, with TRBD1 identical over 8 bases. The germline CDR1 and CDR2 sequences are SGHRS and YFSETQ. This CDR3 has 15 residues. The CDR3 loop reads CASSPGTGYNSPLNF. Written as DNA, the CDR3 is TGCGCCAGCAGCCCCGGGACAGGTTATAATTCACCCCTCAACTTT. Drawing the rest from reference TRBV5-1 and TRBJ1-6, the complete variable domain is KAGVTQTPRYLIKTRGQQVTLSCSPISGHRSVSWYQQTPGQGLQFLFEYFSETQRNKGNFPGRFSGRQFSNSRSEMNVSTLELGDSALYLCASSPGTGYNSPLNFGNGTRLTVT.

This clonotype has at least ten counts. V usage is TRBV20-1 and J usage is TRBJ1-1; 8 bases align to TRBD1. CDR3 length: 12 amino acids. Germline CDR1 and CDR2: DFQATT and SNEGSKA (reference sequence). The V segment lost 4 bases and the J segment 3 bases; nucleotides outside the gene matches: 1. The CDR3: CSATDRDTEAFF. Here the CDR3 DNA reads TGCAGTGCTACGGACAGGGACACTGAAGCTTTCTTT.

This clonotype was observed many times. The chain combines TRBV2 with TRBJ2-1, with D tentatively TRBD2 (7 bases). Trimming removed 7 bases from V and 5 bases from J, with 12 bases in between. There are 13 residues in the CDR3. Per germline, CDR1 SNHLY and CDR2 FYNNEI. The CDR3 DNA follows: TGTGCCAGCAAGGGGGGGCCAGACAATGAGCAGTTCTTC. It encodes CASKGGPDNEQFF.

The sample holds many counts of this clonotype. The J gene is TRBJ2-1, the V gene TRBV7-9, with D tentatively TRBD1 or TRBD2 (5 bases each). V lost 5 bases, J lost 4 bases, and 15 bases lay in between. The CDR3 sequence is 15 residues long. Looked up from germline, CDR1 is SEHNR and CDR2 is FQNEAQ (reference sequence). The DNA of the CDR3 is TGTGCCAGCAGCGTCCGGGACGGGCTATACAATGAGCAGTTCTTC. It yields the protein CASSVRDGLYNEQFF. Looking up the rest from reference TRBV7-9 and TRBJ2-1 gives the full variable domain: DTGVSQNPRHKITKRGQNVTFRCDPISEHNRLYWYRQTLGQGPEFLTYFQNEAQLEKSRLLSDRFSAERPKGSFSTLEIQRTEQGDSAMYLCASSVRDGLYNEQFFGPGTRLTVL.

Ten or more counts support this clonotype. The chain uses TRBV4-1 and TRBJ1-1; perhaps TRBD1 as D (5 bases). The CDR3 totals 17 residues. Trimming cost V 0 bases and J 3 bases, with 17 bases left between them. The germline V gene encodes CDR1 MGHRA and CDR2 YSYEKL. The CDR3 nucleotides are TGCGCCAGCAGCCAAGATCGGGTTGGCAGGGCGGACACTGAAGCTTTCTTT. Protein sequence: CASSQDRVGRADTEAFF.

This clonotype was found many times. This sequence joins TRBV4-1 and TRBJ2-1; 8 bases match TRBD2. This CDR3 is 16 amino acids long. CDR1 is MGHRA, CDR2 YSYEKL, per germline. V shed 2 bases, J shed 8 bases, and the junction held 11 bases outside the gene matches. The CDR3 here is CASSQQPLAGGYEQFF. The CDR3 nucleotides are TGCGCCAGCAGCCAACAACCCCTTGCGGGGGGCTATGAGCAGTTCTTC.

In this sample, this clonotype turned up many times. The chain carries TRBV2 and TRBJ2-1; D not certain. Germline V gene sequence: CDR1 SNHLY, CDR2 FYNNEI. This CDR3 comprises 13 residues. The ends were cut back, 8 bases at V and 2 bases at J, with 10 bases in the middle. The DNA of the CDR3 is TGTGCCAGCTTCCGGAGAACCTACAATGAGCAGTTCTTC. Encoded protein: CASFRRTYNEQFF.

This clonotype was counted at least ten times. This chain connects TRBV9 to TRBJ1-3, with 7 positions matching TRBD1. Germline CDR1 is SGDLS and CDR2 is YYNGEE. Trimming cost V 6 bases and J 0 bases; bases outside gene matches: 6. This CDR3 comprises 15 residues. CDR3 loop: CASTLGGGSGNTIYF. The CDR3 DNA reads as TGTGCCAGCACCCTAGGGGGCGGCTCTGGAAACACCATATATTTT.

This clonotype appeared many times. This chain links TRBV5-1 with TRBJ1-1, with 7 bases that match TRBD1. The CDR3 runs 18 residues. Germline CDR1 is SGHRS and CDR2 is YFSETQ. Trimming took 0 bases from V and 0 from J; bases not matched to a gene: 11. DNA for the CDR3: TGCGCCAGCAGCTTGGCCGGCGCAGGGGGTAGCATGAACACTGAAGCTTTCTTT. As protein: CASSLAGAGGSMNTEAFF. The whole variable domain, filled in from reference TRBV5-1 and TRBJ1-1, reads KAGVTQTPRYLIKTRGQQVTLSCSPISGHRSVSWYQQTPGQGLQFLFEYFSETQRNKGNFPGRFSGRQFSNSRSEMNVSTLELGDSALYLCASSLAGAGGSMNTEAFFGQGTRLTVV.

At least ten counts were recorded for this clonotype. In DNA form, the CDR3 reads TGTGCCAGCAGCCCGTCGACAGGGTTTTCGAATCGGCAGTTCTTC. It is translated as CASSPSTGFSNRQFF. The chain is built from TRBV7-2 and TRBJ2-1, with 7 positions matching TRBD1. Germline assignment: CDR1 SGHTA and CDR2 FQGNSA. V shed 5 bases and J 12 bases; nucleotides not matched to a gene: 16. This CDR3 comprises 15 residues. Variable domain in full (rest from reference TRBV7-2 and TRBJ2-1): GAGVSQSPSNKVTEKGKDVELRCDPISGHTALYWYRQSLGQGLEFLIYFQGNSAPDKSGLPSDRFSAERTGGSVSTLTIQRTQQEDSAVYLCASSPSTGFSNRQFFGPGTRLTVL.

This clonotype was picked up many times. The chain uses TRBV3-1 and TRBJ2-1; the match to TRBD2 covers 10 bases. V was pared by 4 bases and J by 3 bases, with 3 bases of the junction left unmatched. The CDR3 sequence is 15 residues long. Germline V gene sequence: CDR1 LGHDT, CDR2 YNNKEL (reference sequence). CDR3 loop: CASSPSGGVYNEQFF. The CDR3 DNA is TGTGCCAGCAGCCCCAGCGGGGGGGTCTACAATGAGCAGTTCTTC.

This clonotype was detected ten times or more. The genes are TRBV5-8 and TRBJ2-3, with a possible D match to TRBD2 (6 bases). V was pared by 3 bases and J by 2 bases, with 10 bases between. The CDR3 extends over 14 amino acids. The germline V gene encodes CDR1 SGHTS and CDR2 YDEGEE. This CDR3 is CASSSWTTTDTQYF. The CDR3 nucleotides read TGTGCCAGCAGCTCGTGGACTACCACAGATACGCAGTATTTT.

There are many counts of this clonotype. DNA for the CDR3: TGCGCCAGCAGCTTGATGACAGAGGGTACGCAGTATTTT. Translated, it gives CASSLMTEGTQYF. The V gene is TRBV5-1, the J gene TRBJ2-3; perhaps D is TRBD1 or TRBD2 (5 bases each). The CDR3 has 13 amino acids. CDR1 is SGHRS and CDR2 is YFSETQ in the germline V gene. V was trimmed by 1 base and J by 8 bases, leaving 11 bases between them.

This clonotype has just a few counts. The chain combines TRBV7-9 with TRBJ2-3, with D perhaps matching TRBD1 (6 bases). The CDR3 is 16 amino acids. Germline-derived CDR1 and CDR2 are SEHNR and FQNEAQ (reference sequence). With 2 bases removed from V and 2 bases from J, the gap between germline ends came to 14 bases. In nucleotides, the CDR3 is TGTGCCAGCAGCTTAAGGACAGACTTATACACAGATACGCAGTATTTT. It encodes CASSLRTDLYTDTQYF.

This clonotype showed up many times. The V call is TRBV7-8, the J call TRBJ2-3, with 10 positions matching TRBD2. Losses at the gene ends were 4 bases for V and 4 bases for J; bases not matched to a gene: 11. The germline CDR1 and CDR2 sequences are SGHVS and FQNEAQ. CDR3 length equals 17 residues. In DNA, the CDR3 is TGTGCCAGCAGCTCCTCGAAGCGGGGGGGCCGAGCAGATACGCAGTATTTT. It codes for CASSSSKRGGRADTQYF. Full variable domain (missing parts from reference TRBV7-8 and TRBJ2-3): GAGVSQSPRYKVAKRGQDVALRCDPISGHVSLFWYQQALGQGPEFLTYFQNEAQLDKSGLPSDRFFAERPEGSVSTLKIQRTQQEDSAVYLCASSSSKRGGRADTQYFGPGTRLTVL.